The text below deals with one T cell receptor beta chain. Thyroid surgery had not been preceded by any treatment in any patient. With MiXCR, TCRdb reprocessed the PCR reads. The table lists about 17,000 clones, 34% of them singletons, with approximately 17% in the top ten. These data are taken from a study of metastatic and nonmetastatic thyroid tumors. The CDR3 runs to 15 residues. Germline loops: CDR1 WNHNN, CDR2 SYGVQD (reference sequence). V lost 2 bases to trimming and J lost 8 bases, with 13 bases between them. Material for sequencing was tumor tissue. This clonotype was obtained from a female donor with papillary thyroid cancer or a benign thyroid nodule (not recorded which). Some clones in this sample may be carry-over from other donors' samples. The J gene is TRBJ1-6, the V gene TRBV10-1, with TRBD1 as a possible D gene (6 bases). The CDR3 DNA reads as TGCGCCAGCAGTGAGAATCAGGGGAAGGATTCACCCCTCCACTTT. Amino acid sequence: CASSENQGKDSPLHF.